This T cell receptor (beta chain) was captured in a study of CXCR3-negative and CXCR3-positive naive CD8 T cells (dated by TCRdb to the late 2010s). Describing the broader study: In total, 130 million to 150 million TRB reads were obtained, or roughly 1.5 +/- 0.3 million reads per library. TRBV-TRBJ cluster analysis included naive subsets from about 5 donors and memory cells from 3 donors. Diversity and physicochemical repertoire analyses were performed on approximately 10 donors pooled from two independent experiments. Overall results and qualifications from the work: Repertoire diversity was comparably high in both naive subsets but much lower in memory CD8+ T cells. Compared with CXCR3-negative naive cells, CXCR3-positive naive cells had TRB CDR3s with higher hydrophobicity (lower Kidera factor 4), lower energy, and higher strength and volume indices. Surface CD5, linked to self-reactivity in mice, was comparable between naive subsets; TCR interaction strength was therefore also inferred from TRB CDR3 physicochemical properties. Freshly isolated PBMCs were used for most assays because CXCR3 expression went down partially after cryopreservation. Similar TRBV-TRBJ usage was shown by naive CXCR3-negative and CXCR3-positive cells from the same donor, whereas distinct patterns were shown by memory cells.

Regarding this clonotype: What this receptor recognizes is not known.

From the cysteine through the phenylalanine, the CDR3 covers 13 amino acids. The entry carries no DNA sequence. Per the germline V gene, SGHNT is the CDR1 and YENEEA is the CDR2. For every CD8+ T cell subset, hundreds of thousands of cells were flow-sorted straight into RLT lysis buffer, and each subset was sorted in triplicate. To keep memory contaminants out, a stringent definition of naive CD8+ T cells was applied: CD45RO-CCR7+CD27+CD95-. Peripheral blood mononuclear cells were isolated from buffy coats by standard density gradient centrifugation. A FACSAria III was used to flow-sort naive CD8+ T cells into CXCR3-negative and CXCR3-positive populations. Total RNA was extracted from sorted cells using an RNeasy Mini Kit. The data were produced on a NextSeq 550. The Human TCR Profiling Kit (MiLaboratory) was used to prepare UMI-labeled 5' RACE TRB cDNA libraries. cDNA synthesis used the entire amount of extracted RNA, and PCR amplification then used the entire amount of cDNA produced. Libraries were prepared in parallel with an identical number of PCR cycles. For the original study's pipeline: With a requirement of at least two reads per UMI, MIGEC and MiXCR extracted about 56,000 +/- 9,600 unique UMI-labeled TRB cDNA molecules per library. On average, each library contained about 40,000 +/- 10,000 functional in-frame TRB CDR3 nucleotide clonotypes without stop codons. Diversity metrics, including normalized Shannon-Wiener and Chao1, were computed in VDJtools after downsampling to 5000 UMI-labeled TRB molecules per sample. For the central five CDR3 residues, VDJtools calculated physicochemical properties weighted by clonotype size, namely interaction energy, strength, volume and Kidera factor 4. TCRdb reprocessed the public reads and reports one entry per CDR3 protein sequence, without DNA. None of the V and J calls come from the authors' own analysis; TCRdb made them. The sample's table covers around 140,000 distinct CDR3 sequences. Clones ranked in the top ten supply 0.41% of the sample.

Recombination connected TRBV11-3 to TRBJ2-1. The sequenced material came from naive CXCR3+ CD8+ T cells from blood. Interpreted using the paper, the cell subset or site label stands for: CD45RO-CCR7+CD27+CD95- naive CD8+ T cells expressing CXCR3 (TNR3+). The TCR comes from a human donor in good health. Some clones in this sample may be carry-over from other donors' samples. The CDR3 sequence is CASSSTLYNEQFF.